What follows are 5 T cell receptor beta chains derived from one specimen sequenced in a study of technical replicates of blood from a few donors. TCRdb keeps only in-frame clones here, not all; method: immunoSEQ multiplex PCR. The sample shows about 82,000 clones, over 90% of them seen only once. Sequenced input: T cells isolated from PBMCs. Receptors were obtained from a human donor in good health.

The V and J genes are TRBV2 and TRBJ2-7; TRBD2 matches at 7 bases. CDR1 is SNHLY and CDR2 is FYNNEI in the germline V gene. V dropped 6 bases and J dropped 1; count of bases not matched to a gene: 6. CDR3 length: 14 residues. CDR3 DNA: TGTGCCAGCAGGGCGGGAGCCGTTTCCTACGAGCAGTACTTC. Its protein is CASRAGAVSYEQYF.

The chain joins TRBV6-4 to TRBJ1-1; D might be TRBD1 (6 bases). V shed 6 bases and J shed 0 bases, with 17 bases lying between them. The CDR3 consists of 16 residues. CDR1 and CDR2 (germline): MRHNA, SNTAGT. CDR3 loop: CASSAETGELNTEAFF. DNA for the CDR3: TGTGCCAGCAGCGCCGAGACAGGAGAGCTGAACACTGAAGCTTTCTTT.

V gene TRBV9 combines with J gene TRBJ2-1, with 10 nucleotides matching TRBD2. The germline gives CDR1 SGDLS, CDR2 YYNGEE. The CDR3 length is 16 residues. J gave up 3 bases and V 3 bases, and 6 bases lay outside the gene matches. The CDR3: CASSAVAGGGYNEQFF. The CDR3, as DNA: TGTGCCAGCAGCGCTGTAGCGGGAGGTGGCTACAATGAGCAGTTCTTC.

A word on this clone: One end of the junction fails to match germline, which may point to a read error. The rearrangement joins TRBV6-5 to TRBJ2-7; TRBD1 might be the D (6 bases). The V gene's germline CDR1 is MNHEY and CDR2 SVGAGI. This CDR3 has 13 residues. The CDR3 coding sequence is TGTGCCAGCAGTTCATCCCTACAGGGTAAAGGGATCTTC. This translates into CASSSSLQGKGIF.

The V and J genes are TRBV4-3 and TRBJ2-7; the D gene is possibly TRBD2 (6 bases). The CDR3 contains 14 residues. The germline V gene encodes CDR1 LGHNA and CDR2 YSLEER. Between the trimmed V and J ends, which lost 0 bases and 7 bases, there was a span of 13 bases. CDR3 sequence reads: CASSQDRGRGEQYF. The CDR3 DNA sequence: TGCGCCAGCAGCCAAGACCGGGGCCGGGGGGAGCAGTACTTC.